Listed here are 20 T cell receptor beta chains from one sample, sequenced in a study of T cells in Graves' hyperthyroidism and ophthalmopathy. What was amplified from RNA transcripts were TCR beta CDR3 regions. HTBI primers were used for first-round RT-PCR of the TCR CDR3. Each CDR3 protein gets one entry after TCRdb re-called the multiplex PCR reads with MiXCR. Of around 300,000 distinct CDR3 sequences listed, roughly 15% are singletons. Sequenced: blood. The receptors here all came from a woman between 40 and 55 years old with Graves' ophthalmopathy.

CDR3 bases: TGTGCCAGCAAAGCGGGGCAGAACACCGGGGAGCTGTTTTTT. Translation: CASKAGQNTGELFF. The chain employs TRBV6-1 and TRBJ2-2, with TRBD2 matching 7 bases. The J segment lost 1 base and the V segment lost 7 bases, leaving 3 bases of the junction unmatched. This CDR3 is 14 amino acids long. Germline loops: CDR1 MNHNS, CDR2 SASEGT.

This clonotype was detected only a few times. The chain recombines TRBV20-1 with TRBJ2-3, with D unresolved. CDR1 and CDR2 from the germline V gene are DFQATT and SNEGSKA (reference sequence). The V gene lost 1 base and the J gene lost 2 bases, with 13 bases spanning the gap. The CDR3 contains 15 residues. The CDR3 DNA is TGCAGTGCTAGAGCCCACGGACCCCCCACAGATACGCAGTATTTT. Translated: CSARAHGPPTDTQYF.

This clonotype occurred a few times. The chain employs TRBV5-1 and TRBJ2-2, with 10 nucleotides matching TRBD1. Germline V gene data show CDR1 as SGHRS and CDR2 as YFSETQ. J gave up 4 bases and V 4 bases, and 4 bases lay outside the gene matches. The CDR3 covers 15 residues. The CDR3 here is CASSPGTGVTGELFF. DNA for the CDR3: TGCGCCAGCAGCCCCGGGACAGGGGTCACCGGGGAGCTGTTTTTT.

In its sample, this clonotype was seen many times. The chain links TRBV28 to TRBJ1-6; D gene uncertain. Trimming stripped 1 base from V and 0 bases from J, with 7 bases between. CDR3 length: 16 amino acids. CDR1 MDHEN and CDR2 SYDVKM come from the germline V gene. In nucleotides, the CDR3 is TGTGCCAGCAGTTTATTCCGGAGCTCCTATAATTCACCCCTCCACTTT. Amino acid sequence: CASSLFRSSYNSPLHF. Full variable domain (rest looked up from reference TRBV28 and TRBJ1-6): DVKVTQSSRYLVKRTGEKVFLECVQDMDHENMFWYRQDPGLGLRLIYFSYDVKMKEKGDIPEGYSVSREKKERFSLILESASTNQTSMYLCASSLFRSSYNSPLHFGNGTRLTVT.

This clonotype has only a few counts. This chain uses TRBV5-4 with TRBJ2-3, with D possibly being TRBD1 or TRBD2 (5 bases each). The V and J ends lost 2 bases and 5 bases respectively, with 9 bases between them. Germline V gene lookup returns CDR1 SGHNT and CDR2 YYREEE (reference sequence). The CDR3 is made up of 13 amino acids. The CDR3 reads CASSFQGRDTQYF. CDR3 nucleotide sequence: TGTGCCAGCAGCTTCCAGGGACGAGATACGCAGTATTTT.

The chain links TRBV3-1 to TRBJ2-7; TRBD1 is a possible D gene (5 bases). Germline V gene lookup returns CDR1 LGHDT and CDR2 YNNKEL (reference sequence). This CDR3 is built from 17 residues. V lost 0 bases and J lost 0, with 15 bases in between. The CDR3 nucleotides read TGTGCCAGCAGCCAAGATTTGGGCAGCGACAGCTCCTACGAGCAGTACTTC. This sequence encodes CASSQDLGSDSSYEQYF.

About this clonotype itself: Since a much larger clone is just one base distant, this may be a read error. V is TRBV2 and J is TRBJ2-2; 8 bases fit TRBD1. Per germline, CDR1 SNHLY and CDR2 FYNNEI. The CDR3 runs to 11 residues. The CDR3: CAKQGGGELLF. CDR3 DNA sequence: TGTGCCAAACAGGGGGGCGGGGAGCTGCTTTTT. Based on the CDR3 plus reference TRBV2 and TRBJ2-2, the full variable domain is EPEVTQTPSHQVTQMGQEVILRCVPISNHLYFYWYRQILGQKVEFLVSFYNNEISEKSEIFDDQFSVERPDGSNFTLKIRSTKLEDSAMYFCAKQGGGELLFGEGSRLTVL.

This clonotype was seen repeatedly, ten times or more. The V call is TRBV27, the J call TRBJ1-6, with TRBD1 as a possible D gene (5 bases). This CDR3 comprises 13 residues. In germline, CDR1 is MNHEY, CDR2 SMNVEV (reference sequence). Trimming took off 2 bases at V and 10 bases at J, with 9 bases between the two ends. CDR3 sequence: CASSLIRGSPLHF. The CDR3 DNA sequence: TGTGCCAGCAGTTTAATAAGGGGATCACCCCTCCACTTT.

This clonotype was seen many times. The V gene is TRBV14, the J gene TRBJ2-7; possible D gene TRBD2, 5 bases. The germline V gene has CDR1 SGHDN and CDR2 FVKESK. V shed 0 bases and J shed 0 bases, with 9 bases lying between them. The CDR3 contains 15 residues. Here the CDR3 reads CASSQEVGSSYEQYF. In nucleotides, the CDR3 is TGTGCCAGCAGCCAAGAGGTTGGGAGCTCCTACGAGCAGTACTTC.

This clonotype appeared many times. The genes are TRBV7-8 and TRBJ2-2; tentatively, D is TRBD1 (6 bases). Germline lookup yields CDR1 SGHVS and CDR2 FQNEAQ. The CDR3 extends over 15 amino acids. The V end was cut by 5 bases, the J end by 5 bases, with 15 bases between. This CDR3 is CASSLNRVGTGELFF. For the CDR3, the DNA is TGTGCCAGCAGCCTAAACAGGGTGGGGACCGGGGAGCTGTTTTTT. The full variable domain, its missing parts supplied by reference TRBV7-8 and TRBJ2-2, is GAGVSQSPRYKVAKRGQDVALRCDPISGHVSLFWYQQALGQGPEFLTYFQNEAQLDKSGLPSDRFFAERPEGSVSTLKIQRTQQEDSAVYLCASSLNRVGTGELFFGEGSRLTVL.

This clonotype was detected ten times or more. This chain joins TRBV5-1 and TRBJ2-1; a possible D gene is TRBD1 (6 bases). The CDR3 has 18 amino acids. Germline V lookup: CDR1 SGHRS, CDR2 YFSETQ. V dropped 0 bases and J dropped 0 bases, with 16 bases sitting between them. In DNA, the CDR3 is TGCGCCAGCAGCTTGGCCGTCAAGCTGGGGGCCTCCTACAATGAGCAGTTCTTC. This sequence encodes CASSLAVKLGASYNEQFF.

Points on this clonotype: A read error may be the cause here, since a much bigger clone is one base away. V gene TRBV12-3 or TRBV12-4 combines with J gene TRBJ2-6, with TRBD2 identical over 8 bases. The CDR3 runs 13 residues. CDR3 residues: CASRPGGANALTF. DNA for the CDR3: TGTGCCAGCAGGCCGGGGGGGGCCAACGCCCTGACTTTC.

About this clonotype itself: A read error may be the cause here, since a much bigger clone is one base away. The chain carries TRBV24-1 and TRBJ2-2; D unresolved. The CDR3 totals 15 residues. CDR1 and CDR2 (germline): KGHDR, SFDVKD. As DNA, the CDR3 is TGTGGCACCAGTGATCCAAAATTAGTCACCGGGGAGCTGTTTTTT. It encodes CGTSDPKLVTGELFF.

This clonotype was seen repeatedly, ten times or more. This sequence joins TRBV11-3 and TRBJ2-5; D is perhaps TRBD1 (6 bases). Trimming cost V 6 bases and J 0 bases, with 8 bases left between them. The CDR3 covers 13 residues. Germline V lookup: CDR1 SGHNT, CDR2 YENEEA. CDR3 protein: CASRDRDQETQYF. The CDR3 DNA reads as TGTGCCAGCAGGGACAGAGACCAAGAGACCCAGTACTTC.

This clonotype was detected many times. V usage is TRBV5-1 and J usage is TRBJ1-1; D gene uncertain. This CDR3 is 16 amino acids long. CDR1 and CDR2 (germline): SGHRS, YFSETQ. V lost 2 bases and J lost 0, with 14 bases in between. CDR3 in amino acids: CASSLKVTSMNTEAFF. The DNA of the CDR3 is TGCGCCAGCAGCTTAAAGGTGACGAGCATGAACACTGAAGCTTTCTTT.

This clonotype has ten or more counts. This rearrangement joins TRBV19 to TRBJ2-1; D perhaps matches TRBD2 (5 bases). Trimming took off 8 bases at V and 4 bases at J, with 15 bases between the two ends. Germline assignment: CDR1 LNHDA and CDR2 SQIVND (reference sequence). The CDR3 is made up of 14 amino acids. The CDR3 bases are TGTGCCAGTGGGAGCGAGCCGGGGTACAATGAGCAGTTCTTC. Residues: CASGSEPGYNEQFF.

This chain links TRBV2 with TRBJ1-5; weak D call: TRBD1 (5 bases). Germline values: CDR1 SNHLY, CDR2 FYNNEI. CDR3 length: 15 residues. The V end lost 5 bases, the J end lost 6 bases, and 17 bases lay between the germline ends. In nucleotides, the CDR3 is TGTGCCAGCAGTTTTCAGGGAGGTTCGGGTCAGCCCCAGCATTTT. It is translated as CASSFQGGSGQPQHF. Full variable domain (missing parts from reference TRBV2 and TRBJ1-5): EPEVTQTPSHQVTQMGQEVILRCVPISNHLYFYWYRQILGQKVEFLVSFYNNEISEKSEIFDDQFSVERPDGSNFTLKIRSTKLEDSAMYFCASSFQGGSGQPQHFGDGTRLSIL.

This clonotype was recorded at least ten times. The chain has TRBV29-1 and TRBJ1-1; weak D call: TRBD1 (6 bases). The CDR3 extends over 13 amino acids. Germline CDR1 is SQVTM and CDR2 is ANQGSEA. Trimming stripped 2 bases from V and 4 bases from J, with 11 bases between. The DNA for the CDR3 is TGCAGCGTTGAACCACAGGGTGGCACTGAAGCTTTCTTT. It specifies CSVEPQGGTEAFF.

This sequence joins TRBV28 and TRBJ2-1, with a tentative D call TRBD2 (6 bases). The CDR3 is 13 residues long. V lost 8 bases to trimming and J lost 7 bases, with 15 bases between them. Germline assignment: CDR1 MDHEN and CDR2 SYDVKM. Written as DNA, the CDR3 is TGTGCCAGCCTCCGTTGGGGGGAAAATGAGCAGTTCTTC. This codes for CASLRWGENEQFF.

This clonotype was detected ten times or more. The V and J genes are TRBV11-1 and TRBJ2-1; 7 bases are shared with TRBD1. CDR1 is SGHAT, CDR2 FQDESV, per germline (reference sequence). This CDR3 comprises 15 residues. Trimming took 4 bases from V and 0 from J; bases not matched to a gene: 3. This CDR3 reads CASSSTGFSYNEQFF. The CDR3 DNA follows: TGTGCCAGCAGCTCGACAGGGTTCTCCTACAATGAGCAGTTCTTC.